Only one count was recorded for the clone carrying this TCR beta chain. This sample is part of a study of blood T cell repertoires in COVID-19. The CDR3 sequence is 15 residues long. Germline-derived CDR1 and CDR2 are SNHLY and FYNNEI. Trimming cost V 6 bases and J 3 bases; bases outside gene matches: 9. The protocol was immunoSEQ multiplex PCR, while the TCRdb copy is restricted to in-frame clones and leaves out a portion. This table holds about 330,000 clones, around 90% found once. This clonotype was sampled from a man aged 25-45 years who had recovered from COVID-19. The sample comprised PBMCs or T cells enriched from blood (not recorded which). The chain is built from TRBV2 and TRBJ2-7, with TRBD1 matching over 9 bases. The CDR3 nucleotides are TGTGCCAGCAGGGATCCGGGACAGGGACGCTACGAGCAGTACTTC. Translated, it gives CASRDPGQGRYEQYF.